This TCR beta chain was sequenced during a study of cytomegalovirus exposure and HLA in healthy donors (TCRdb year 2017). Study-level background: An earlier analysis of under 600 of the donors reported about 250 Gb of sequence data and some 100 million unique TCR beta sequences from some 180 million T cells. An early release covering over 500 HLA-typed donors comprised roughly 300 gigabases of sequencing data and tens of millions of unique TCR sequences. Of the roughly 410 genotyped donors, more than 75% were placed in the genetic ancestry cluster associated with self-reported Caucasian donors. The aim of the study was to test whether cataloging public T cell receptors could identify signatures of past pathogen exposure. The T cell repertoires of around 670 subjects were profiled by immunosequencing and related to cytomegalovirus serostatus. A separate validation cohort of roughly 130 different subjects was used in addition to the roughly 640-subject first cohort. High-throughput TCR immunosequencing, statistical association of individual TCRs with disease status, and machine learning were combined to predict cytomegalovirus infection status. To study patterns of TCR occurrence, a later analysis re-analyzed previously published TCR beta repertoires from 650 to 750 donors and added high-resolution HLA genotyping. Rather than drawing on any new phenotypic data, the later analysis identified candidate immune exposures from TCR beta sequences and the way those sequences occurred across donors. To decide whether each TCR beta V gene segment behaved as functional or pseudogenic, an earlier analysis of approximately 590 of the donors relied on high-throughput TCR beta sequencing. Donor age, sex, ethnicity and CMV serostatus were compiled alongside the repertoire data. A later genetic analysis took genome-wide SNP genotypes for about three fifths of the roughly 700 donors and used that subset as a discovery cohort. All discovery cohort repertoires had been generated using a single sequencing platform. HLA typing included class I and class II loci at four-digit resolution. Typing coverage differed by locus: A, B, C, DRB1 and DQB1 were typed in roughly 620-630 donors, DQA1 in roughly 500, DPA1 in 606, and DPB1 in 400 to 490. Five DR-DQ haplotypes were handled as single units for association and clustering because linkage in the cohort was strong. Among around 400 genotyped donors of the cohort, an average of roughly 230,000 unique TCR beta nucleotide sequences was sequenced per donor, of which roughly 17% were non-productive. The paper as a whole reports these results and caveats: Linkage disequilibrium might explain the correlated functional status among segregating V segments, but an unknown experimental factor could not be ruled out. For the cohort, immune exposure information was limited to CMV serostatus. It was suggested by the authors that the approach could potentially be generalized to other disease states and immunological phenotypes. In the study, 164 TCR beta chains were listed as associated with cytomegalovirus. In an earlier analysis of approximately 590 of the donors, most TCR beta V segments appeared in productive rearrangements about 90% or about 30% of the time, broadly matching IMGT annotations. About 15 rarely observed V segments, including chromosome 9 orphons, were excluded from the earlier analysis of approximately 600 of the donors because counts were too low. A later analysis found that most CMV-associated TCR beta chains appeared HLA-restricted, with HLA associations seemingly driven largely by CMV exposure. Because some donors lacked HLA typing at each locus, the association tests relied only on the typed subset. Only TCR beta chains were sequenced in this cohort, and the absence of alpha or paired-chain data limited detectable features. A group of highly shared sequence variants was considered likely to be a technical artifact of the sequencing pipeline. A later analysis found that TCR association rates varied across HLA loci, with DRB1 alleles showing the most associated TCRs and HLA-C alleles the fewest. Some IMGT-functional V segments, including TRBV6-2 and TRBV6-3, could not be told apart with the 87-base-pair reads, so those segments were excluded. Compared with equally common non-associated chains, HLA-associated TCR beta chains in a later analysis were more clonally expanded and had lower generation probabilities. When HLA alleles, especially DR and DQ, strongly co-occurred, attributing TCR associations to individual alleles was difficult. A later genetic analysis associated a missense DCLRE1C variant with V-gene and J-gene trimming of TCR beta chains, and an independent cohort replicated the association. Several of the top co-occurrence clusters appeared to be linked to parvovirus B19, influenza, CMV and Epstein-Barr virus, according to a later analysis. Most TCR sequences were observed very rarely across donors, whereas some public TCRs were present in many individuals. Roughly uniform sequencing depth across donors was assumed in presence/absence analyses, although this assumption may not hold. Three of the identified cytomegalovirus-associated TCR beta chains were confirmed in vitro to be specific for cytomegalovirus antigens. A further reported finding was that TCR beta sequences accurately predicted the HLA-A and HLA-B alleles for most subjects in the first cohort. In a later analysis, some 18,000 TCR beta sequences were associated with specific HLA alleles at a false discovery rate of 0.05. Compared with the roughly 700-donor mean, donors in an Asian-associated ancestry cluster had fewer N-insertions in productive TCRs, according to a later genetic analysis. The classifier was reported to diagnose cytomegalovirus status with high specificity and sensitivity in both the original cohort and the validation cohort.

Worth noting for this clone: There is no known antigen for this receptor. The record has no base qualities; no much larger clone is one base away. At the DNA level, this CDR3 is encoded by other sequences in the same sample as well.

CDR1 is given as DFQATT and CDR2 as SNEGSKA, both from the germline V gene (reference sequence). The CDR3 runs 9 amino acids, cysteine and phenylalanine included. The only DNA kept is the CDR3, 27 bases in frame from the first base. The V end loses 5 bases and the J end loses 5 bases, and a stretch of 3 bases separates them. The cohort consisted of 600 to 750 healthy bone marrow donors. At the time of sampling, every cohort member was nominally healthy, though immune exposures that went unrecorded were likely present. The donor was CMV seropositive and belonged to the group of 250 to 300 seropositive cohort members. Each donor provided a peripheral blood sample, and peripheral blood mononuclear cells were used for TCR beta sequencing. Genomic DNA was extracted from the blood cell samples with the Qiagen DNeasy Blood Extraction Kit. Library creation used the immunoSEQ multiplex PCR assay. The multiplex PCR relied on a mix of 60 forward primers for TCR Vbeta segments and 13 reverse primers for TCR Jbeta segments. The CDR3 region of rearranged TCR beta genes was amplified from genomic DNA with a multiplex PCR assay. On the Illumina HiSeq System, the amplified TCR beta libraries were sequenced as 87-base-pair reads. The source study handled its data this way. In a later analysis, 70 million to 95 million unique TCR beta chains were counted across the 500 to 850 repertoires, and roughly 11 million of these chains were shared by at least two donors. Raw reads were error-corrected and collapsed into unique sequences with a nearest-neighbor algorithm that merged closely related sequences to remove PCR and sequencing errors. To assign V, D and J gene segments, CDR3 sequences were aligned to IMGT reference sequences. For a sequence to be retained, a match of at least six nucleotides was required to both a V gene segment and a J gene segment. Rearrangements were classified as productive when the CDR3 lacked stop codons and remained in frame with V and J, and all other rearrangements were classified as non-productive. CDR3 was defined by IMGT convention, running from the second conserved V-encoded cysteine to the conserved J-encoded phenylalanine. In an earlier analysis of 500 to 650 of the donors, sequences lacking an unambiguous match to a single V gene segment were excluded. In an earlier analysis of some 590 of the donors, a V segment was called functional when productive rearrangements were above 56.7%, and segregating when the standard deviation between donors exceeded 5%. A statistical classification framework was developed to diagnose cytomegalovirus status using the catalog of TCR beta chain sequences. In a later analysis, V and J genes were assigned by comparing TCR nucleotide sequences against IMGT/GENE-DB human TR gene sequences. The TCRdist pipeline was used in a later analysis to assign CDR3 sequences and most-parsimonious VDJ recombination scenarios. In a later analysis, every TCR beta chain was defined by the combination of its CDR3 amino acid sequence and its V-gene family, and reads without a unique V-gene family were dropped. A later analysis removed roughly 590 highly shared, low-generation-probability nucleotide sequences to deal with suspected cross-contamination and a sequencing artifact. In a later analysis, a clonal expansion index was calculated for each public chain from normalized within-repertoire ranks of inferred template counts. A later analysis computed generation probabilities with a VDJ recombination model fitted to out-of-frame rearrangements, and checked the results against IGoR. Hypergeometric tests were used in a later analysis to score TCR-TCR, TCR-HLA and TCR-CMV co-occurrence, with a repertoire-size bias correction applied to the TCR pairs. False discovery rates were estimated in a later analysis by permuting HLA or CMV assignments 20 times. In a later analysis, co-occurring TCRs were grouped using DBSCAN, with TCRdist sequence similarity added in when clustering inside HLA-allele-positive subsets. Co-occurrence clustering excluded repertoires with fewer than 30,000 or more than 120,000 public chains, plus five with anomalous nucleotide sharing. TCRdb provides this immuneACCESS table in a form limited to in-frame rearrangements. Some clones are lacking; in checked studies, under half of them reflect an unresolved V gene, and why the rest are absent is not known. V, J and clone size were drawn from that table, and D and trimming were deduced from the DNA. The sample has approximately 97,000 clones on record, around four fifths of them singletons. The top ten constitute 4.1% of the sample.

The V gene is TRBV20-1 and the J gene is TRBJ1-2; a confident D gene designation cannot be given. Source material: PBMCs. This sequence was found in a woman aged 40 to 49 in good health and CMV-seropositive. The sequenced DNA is TGCAGTGCTCTTTATGGCTACACCTTC. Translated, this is CSALYGYTF.